The sequence of this T cell receptor beta chain was determined in a study of cytomegalovirus exposure and HLA in healthy donors. Study-wide findings and caveats: Cytomegalovirus association was listed for 164 TCR beta chains.

In the case of this clone: Its cognate antigen is unknown.

Trimming at V came to 8 bases and at J to 1 base, leaving 0 bases not matched to a gene. The CDR3 loop spans 12 amino acids. Germline CDR1 is MDHEN and CDR2 is SYDVKM. The PCR used 60 Vbeta and 13 Jbeta primers. TCRdb's copy holds only in-frame clones and misses some; the assay was immunoSEQ multiplex PCR. Its clone listing holds tens of thousands of clones. It was healthy bone marrow donors who served as donors. The study sampled nominally healthy donors, though unrecorded immune exposures were likely. The sequence came from a man in his forties in good health and CMV-seronegative. The sample consisted of PBMCs. This chain links TRBV28 with TRBJ1-1; 8 bases agree with TRBD1. The CDR3 DNA sequence: TGTGCCAGCGGACAGGGGAACACTGAAGCTTTCTTT. It yields the protein CASGQGNTEAFF.